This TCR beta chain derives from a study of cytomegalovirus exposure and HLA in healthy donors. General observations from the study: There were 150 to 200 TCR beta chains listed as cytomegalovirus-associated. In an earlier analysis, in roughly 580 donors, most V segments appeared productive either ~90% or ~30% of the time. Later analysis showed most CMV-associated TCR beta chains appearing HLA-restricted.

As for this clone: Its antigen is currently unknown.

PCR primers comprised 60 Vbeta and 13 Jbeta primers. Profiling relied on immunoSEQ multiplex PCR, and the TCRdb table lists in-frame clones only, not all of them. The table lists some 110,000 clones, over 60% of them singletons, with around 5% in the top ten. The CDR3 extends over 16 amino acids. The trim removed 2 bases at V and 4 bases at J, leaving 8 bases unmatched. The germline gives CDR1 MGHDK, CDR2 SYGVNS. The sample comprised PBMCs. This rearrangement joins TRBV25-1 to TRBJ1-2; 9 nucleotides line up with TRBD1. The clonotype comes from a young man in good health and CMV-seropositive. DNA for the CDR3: TGTGCCAGCAGTGAACGGACAGGGGTAGGAGTCTATGGCTACACCTTC. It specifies CASSERTGVGVYGYTF.